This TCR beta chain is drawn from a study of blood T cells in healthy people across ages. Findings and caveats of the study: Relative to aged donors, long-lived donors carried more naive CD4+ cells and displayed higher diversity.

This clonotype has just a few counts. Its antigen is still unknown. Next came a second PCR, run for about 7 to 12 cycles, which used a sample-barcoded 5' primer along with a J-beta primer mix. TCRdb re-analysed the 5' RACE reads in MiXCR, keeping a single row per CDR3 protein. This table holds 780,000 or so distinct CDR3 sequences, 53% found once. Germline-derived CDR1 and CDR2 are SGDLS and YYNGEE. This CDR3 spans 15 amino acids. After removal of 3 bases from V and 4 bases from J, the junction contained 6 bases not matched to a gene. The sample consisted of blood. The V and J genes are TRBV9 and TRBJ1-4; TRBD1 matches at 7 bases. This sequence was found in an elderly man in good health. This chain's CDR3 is CASSGRDSLNEKLFF. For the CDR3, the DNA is TGTGCCAGCAGCGGACGGGACAGCCTTAATGAAAAACTGTTTTTT.